This TCR beta chain derives from a study of response to subunit inactivated influenza vaccine. General study findings and limits: The authors suggested that few new T cells are recruited per seasonal influenza vaccination.

This clonotype has a count of ten or more. Its matching antigen is unknown. With 1 base removed from V and 5 bases from J, the gap between germline ends came to 8 bases. Germline values: CDR1 LGHNA, CDR2 YSLEER. The CDR3 has 14 amino acids. MiXCR was run by TCRdb on the RT-PCR reads, yielding one entry per CDR3 protein. In the table there are 560,000 or so distinct CDR3 sequences, around 8% of which are singletons. The material sequenced was PBMCs from blood, taken 23 to 25 months after vaccination. The clonotype was recovered from a man aged 45-69 years who received an inactivated influenza vaccine. This chain joins TRBV4-3 and TRBJ2-2, with D uncertain. The CDR3 DNA reads TGCGCCAGCAGCCAAGGTTGGGGAACCGGGGAGCTGTTTTTT. It codes for CASSQGWGTGELFF.